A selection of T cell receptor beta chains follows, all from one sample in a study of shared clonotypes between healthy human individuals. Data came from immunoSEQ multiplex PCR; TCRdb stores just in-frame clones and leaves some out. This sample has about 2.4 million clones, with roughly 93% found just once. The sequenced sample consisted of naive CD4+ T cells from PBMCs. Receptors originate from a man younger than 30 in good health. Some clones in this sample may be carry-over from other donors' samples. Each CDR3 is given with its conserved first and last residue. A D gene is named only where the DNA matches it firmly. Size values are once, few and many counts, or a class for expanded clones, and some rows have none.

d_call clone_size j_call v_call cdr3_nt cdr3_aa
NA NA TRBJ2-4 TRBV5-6 TGTGCCAGCAGCTTAATATCAGGCAAAAACATTCAGTACTTC CASSLISGKNIQYF
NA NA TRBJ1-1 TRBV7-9 TGTGCCAGCAGCTTATTGATCGGGCACACTGAAGCTTTCTTT CASSLLIGHTEAFF
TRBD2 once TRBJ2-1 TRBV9 TGTGCCAGCAGCGTAGTAGCGGGAGCTACCTACAATGAGCAGTTCTTC CASSVVAGATYNEQFF
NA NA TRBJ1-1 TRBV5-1 TGCGCCAGCAGCTTGGGGGCCTCCGTGGACACTGAAGCTTTCTTT CASSLGASVDTEAFF
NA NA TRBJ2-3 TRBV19 TGTGCCAGTAGTCCCGGTAGTAGCTCCACAGATACGCAGTATTTT CASSPGSSSTDTQYF
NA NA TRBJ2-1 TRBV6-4 TGTGCCAGCAGTGACCCCTCACTAGGGGTCAATGAGCAGTTCTTC CASSDPSLGVNEQFF
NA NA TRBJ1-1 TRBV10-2 TGCGCCAGCAGTGAGTCCGGACGGAACCTGAACACTGAAGCTTTCTTT CASSESGRNLNTEAFF
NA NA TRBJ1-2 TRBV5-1 TGCGCCAGCAGTGTTGCGGGCGATGACTATGGCTACACCTTC CASSVAGDDYGYTF
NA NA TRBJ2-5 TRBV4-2 TGTGCCAGCAGCCAAGTCCCCCGGGGAACGTGGGTAGAGACCCAGTACTTC CASSQVPRGTWVETQYF
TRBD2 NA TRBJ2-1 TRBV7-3 TGTGCCAGCAGCCATGGGACTAGCGGGAACTACAATGAGCAGTTCTTC CASSHGTSGNYNEQFF
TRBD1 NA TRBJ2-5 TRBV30 TGTGCCTGGGGGACGACAGGGGGCCCCGCGGAGACCCAGTACTTC CAWGTTGGPAETQYF
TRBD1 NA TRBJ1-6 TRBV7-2 TGTGCCAGCAGCTTACTAGGGACAGTTGAACCAAGGCGCCTCCACTTT CASSLLGTVEPRRLHF
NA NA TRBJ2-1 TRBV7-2 TGTGCCAGCAGTCCCCCGGCCGGCGGGAAAGCTGAGCAGTTCTTC CASSPPAGGKAEQFF
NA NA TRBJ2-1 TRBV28 TGTGCCAGCAGGGGACGCAACTCCTACAATGAGCAGTTCTTC CASRGRNSYNEQFF
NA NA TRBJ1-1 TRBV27 TGTGCCAGCAGTTTAGGACGGGGGGCGGAAACTGAAGCTTTCTTT CASSLGRGAETEAFF
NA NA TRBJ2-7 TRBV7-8 TGTGCCAGCAGCTATGTTCGGGGAAGGGAGCCCTACGAGCAGTACTTC CASSYVRGREPYEQYF
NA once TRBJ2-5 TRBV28 TGTGCCAGCAGTTTAGCCAGGGGTGTGACCCAGTACTTC CASSLARGVTQYF
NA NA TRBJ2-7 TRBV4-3 TGCGCCAGCAGCCAAGATAGGGGCCCAAGCGAGCAGTACTTC CASSQDRGPSEQYF
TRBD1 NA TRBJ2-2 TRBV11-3 TGTGCCAGCAGCTTAGACGTCCGGACAGGGGTGGCCGGGGAGCTGTTTTTT CASSLDVRTGVAGELFF
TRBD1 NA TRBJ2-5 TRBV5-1 TGCGCCAGCAGCTTGGGACAGGGCAAAGAGACCCAGTACTTC CASSLGQGKETQYF
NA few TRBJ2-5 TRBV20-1 TGCAGTGCTAGCAAAGAGACCCAGTACTTC CSASKETQYF
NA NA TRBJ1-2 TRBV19 TGTGCCAGTACCCCGTGGAGGGTTGATGGCTACACCTTC CASTPWRVDGYTF
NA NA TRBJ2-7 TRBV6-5 TGTGCCAGCAGTTACACCCTCTACGAGCAGTACTTC CASSYTLYEQYF
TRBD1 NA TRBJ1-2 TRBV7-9 TGTGCCAGCAGCTTAGCGAGGACAGGGAAGGACTATGGCTACACCTTC CASSLARTGKDYGYTF
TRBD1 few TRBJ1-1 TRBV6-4 TGTGCCACATCCGGGACAGGGAGGCCTGAAGCTTTCTTT CATSGTGRPEAFF
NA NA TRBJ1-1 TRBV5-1 TGCGCCAGCAGCATCCAGGTCCTGGGGAACACTGAAGCTTTCTTT CASSIQVLGNTEAFF
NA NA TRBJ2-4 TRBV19 TGTGCCAGTAGTTTAGGACCCCTAGCCAAAAACATTCAGTACTTC CASSLGPLAKNIQYF
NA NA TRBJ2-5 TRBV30 TGTGCCTGGAGCTCCTCCGGGACACGCCAAGAGACCCAGTACTTC CAWSSSGTRQETQYF
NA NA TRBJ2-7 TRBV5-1 TGCGCCAGCAGCTCGGCGGGACAAAGCTACGAGCAGTACTTC CASSSAGQSYEQYF
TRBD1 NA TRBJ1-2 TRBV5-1 TGCGCCAGCAGCTTGGATGGACAGGGGAACTATGGCTACACCTTC CASSLDGQGNYGYTF
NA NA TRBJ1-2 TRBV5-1 TGCGCCAGCAGCTTGGGCCAGGGCGGGGCACATGGCTACACCTTC CASSLGQGGAHGYTF
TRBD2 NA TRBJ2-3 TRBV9 TGTGCCAGCAGCGCGGCTCCCTTGGGAGGGGCAGATACGCAGTATTTT CASSAAPLGGADTQYF
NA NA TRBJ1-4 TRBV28 TGTGCCAGCAGTTCCCCAGGGGTTTGGGAAAAACTGTTTTTT CASSSPGVWEKLFF
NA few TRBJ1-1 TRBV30 TGTGCCTGGGTGGTAGGGGACCGACGGGCTTTCTTT CAWVVGDRRAFF
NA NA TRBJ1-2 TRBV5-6 TGTGCCAGCAGCCCGGGACGGCCCTATGGCTACACCTTC CASSPGRPYGYTF
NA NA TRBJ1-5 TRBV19 TGTGCCAGTTCTATACAGGATAGCAATCAGCCCCAGCATTTT CASSIQDSNQPQHF
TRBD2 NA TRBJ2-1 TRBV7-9 TGTGCCAGCAGCCGGCTAGCGGGGTCCTACAATGAGCAGTTCTTC CASSRLAGSYNEQFF
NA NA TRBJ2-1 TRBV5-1 TGCGCCAGCAGCCCAAGACTAGAGGTCGGTGAGCAGTTCTTC CASSPRLEVGEQFF
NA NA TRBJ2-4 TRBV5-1 TGCGCCAGCAGCCGAGAGGGTGCGGCAGGCCTAGCCAAAAACATTCAGTACTTC CASSREGAAGLAKNIQYF
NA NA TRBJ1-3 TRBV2 TGTGCCAGCAGTGCTACTCCCTCTGGAAACACCATATATTTT CASSATPSGNTIYF
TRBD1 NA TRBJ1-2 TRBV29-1 TGCAGCGTCGACAGGGGGCTAGGGGGCTACACCTTC CSVDRGLGGYTF
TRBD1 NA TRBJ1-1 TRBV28 TGTGCCAGCAGTCCAGGGGGCAAGGCTGAAGCTTTCTTT CASSPGGKAEAFF
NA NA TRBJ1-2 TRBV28 TGTGCCAGCAGTTCCCTAATGGGGGGTACATGGGGCTACACCTTC CASSSLMGGTWGYTF
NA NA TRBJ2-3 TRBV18 TGTGCCAGCTCCCAAAACAGGGGGAGGGCAGATACGCAGTATTTT CASSQNRGRADTQYF
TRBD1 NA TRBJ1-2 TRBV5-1 TGCGCCAGCAGCTTGGACAGGGGGGAACGGTACACCTTC CASSLDRGERYTF
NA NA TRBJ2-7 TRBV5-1 TGCGCCAGCAGTCCCACGATAGAAATCCCTCGCTACGAGCAGTACTTC CASSPTIEIPRYEQYF
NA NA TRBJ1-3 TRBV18 TGTGCCAGCTCACCACGCGAGGGGCCCTCTGGAAACACCATATATTTT CASSPREGPSGNTIYF
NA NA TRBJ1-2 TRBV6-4 TGTCAAATAACTCGGATCGGGACTCCTAACTATGGCTACACCTTC CQITRIGTPNYGYTF
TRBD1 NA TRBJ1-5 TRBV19 TGTGCCAGTAGTTACTTGACAGGGTCTGGCCATCAGCCCCAGCATTTT CASSYLTGSGHQPQHF
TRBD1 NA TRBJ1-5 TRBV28 TGTGCCAGCACCACAGGGGGCGCGTACCAGCCCCAGCATTTT CASTTGGAYQPQHF
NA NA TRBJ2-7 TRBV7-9 TGTGCCAGCAGCTTAGTCTCCCGACCGGGACCGACCTACGAGCAGTACTTC CASSLVSRPGPTYEQYF
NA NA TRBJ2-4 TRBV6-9 TGTGCCAGCACGGAAAGTTGGGGGCGGGGAATAGCCAAAAACATTCAGTACTTC CASTESWGRGIAKNIQYF